The sequence of this T cell receptor beta chain was determined in a study of siplizumab effects on memory and regulatory T cells. General study findings and limits: Fewer alloreactive sequences mapped to unstimulated CD4+ memory cells under siplizumab.

A word on this clone: No antigen is known for it.

Sequencing was performed with immunoSEQ multiplex PCR; in TCRdb, only in-frame clones are kept and a portion is missing. The sample holds roughly 100,000 clones; under 95% are singletons and the top ten take 6.5%. The ends lost 4 bases at V and 0 bases at J; junction bases unmatched: 3. The CDR3 length is 15 residues. Looked up from germline, CDR1 is SGHAT and CDR2 is FQNNGV. The chain couples TRBV11-2 to TRBJ2-7, with 10 bases identical to TRBD2. The sequence came from a human donor in good health. Sequenced: CD8+ T cells sorted from blood. CDR3 amino acids: CASSSSGRGSYEQYF. CDR3 DNA: TGTGCCAGCAGCTCCAGCGGGAGGGGCTCCTACGAGCAGTACTTC.